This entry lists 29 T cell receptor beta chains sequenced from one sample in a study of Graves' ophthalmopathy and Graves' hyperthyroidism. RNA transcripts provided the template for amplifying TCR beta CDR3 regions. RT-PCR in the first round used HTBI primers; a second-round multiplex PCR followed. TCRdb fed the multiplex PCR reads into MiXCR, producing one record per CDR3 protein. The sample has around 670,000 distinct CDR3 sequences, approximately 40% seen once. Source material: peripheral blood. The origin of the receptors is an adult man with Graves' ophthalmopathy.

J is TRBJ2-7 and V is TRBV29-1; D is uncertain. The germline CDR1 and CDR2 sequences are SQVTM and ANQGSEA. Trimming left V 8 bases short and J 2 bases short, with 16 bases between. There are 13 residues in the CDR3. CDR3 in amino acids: CSQVRTEAYEQYF. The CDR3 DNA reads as TGCAGCCAAGTGCGAACGGAAGCCTACGAGCAGTACTTC.

CDR3 residues: CASSVDRGLIYGYTF. The DNA of the CDR3 is TGTGCCAGCAGCGTAGATCGGGGGTTGATCTATGGCTACACCTTC. J is TRBJ1-2 and V is TRBV9; tentative D call: TRBD1 (5 bases). In germline, CDR1 is SGDLS, CDR2 YYNGEE. The CDR3 spans 15 residues. Deletions cut 0 bases from V and 4 bases from J, with 13 bases between.

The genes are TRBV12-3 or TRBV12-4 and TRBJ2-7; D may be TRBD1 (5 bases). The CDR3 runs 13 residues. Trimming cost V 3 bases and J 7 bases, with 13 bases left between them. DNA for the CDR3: TGTGCCAGCAGTTTGGGGCAGTCCCTGGAGCAGTACTTC. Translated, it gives CASSLGQSLEQYF.

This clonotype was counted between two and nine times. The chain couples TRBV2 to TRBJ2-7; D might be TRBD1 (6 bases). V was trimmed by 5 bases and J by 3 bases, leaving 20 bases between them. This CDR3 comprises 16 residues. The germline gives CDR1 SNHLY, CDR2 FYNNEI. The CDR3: CASSNLGTPELYEQYF. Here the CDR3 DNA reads TGTGCCAGCAGTAACCTGGGGACACCGGAACTCTACGAGCAGTACTTC. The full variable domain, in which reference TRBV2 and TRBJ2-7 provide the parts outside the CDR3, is EPEVTQTPSHQVTQMGQEVILRCVPISNHLYFYWYRQILGQKVEFLVSFYNNEISEKSEIFDDQFSVERPDGSNFTLKIRSTKLEDSAMYFCASSNLGTPELYEQYFGPGTRLTVT.

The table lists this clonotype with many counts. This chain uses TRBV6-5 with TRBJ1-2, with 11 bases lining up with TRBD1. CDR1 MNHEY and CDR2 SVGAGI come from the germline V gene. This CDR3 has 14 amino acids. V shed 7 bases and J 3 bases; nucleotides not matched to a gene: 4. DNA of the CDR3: TGTGCCAGCACCCGGACAGGGGGCGACTATGGCTACACCTTC. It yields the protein CASTRTGGDYGYTF.

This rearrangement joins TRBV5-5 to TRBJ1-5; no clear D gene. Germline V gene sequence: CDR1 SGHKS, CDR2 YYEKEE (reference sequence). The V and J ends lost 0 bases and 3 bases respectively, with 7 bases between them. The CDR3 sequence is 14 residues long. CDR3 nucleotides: TGTGCCAGCAGCTTGGCGCTGAACAATCAGCCCCAGCATTTT. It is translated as CASSLALNNQPQHF.

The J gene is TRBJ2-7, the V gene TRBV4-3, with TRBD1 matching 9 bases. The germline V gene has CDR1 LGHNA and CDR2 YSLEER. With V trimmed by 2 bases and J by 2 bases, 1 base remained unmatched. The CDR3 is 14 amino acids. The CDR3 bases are TGCGCCAGCAGCCAAACAGGGGGCGCCTACGAGCAGTACTTC. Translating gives CASSQTGGAYEQYF.

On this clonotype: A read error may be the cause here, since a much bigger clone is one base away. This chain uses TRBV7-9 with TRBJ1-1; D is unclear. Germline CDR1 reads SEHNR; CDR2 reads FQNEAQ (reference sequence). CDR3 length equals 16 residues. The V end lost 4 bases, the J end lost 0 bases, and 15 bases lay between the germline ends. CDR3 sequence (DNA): TGTGCCAGCAGCTCCCACGGGATACTTCTGAACACTGAAGCTTTCTTT. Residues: CASSSHGILLNTEAFF.

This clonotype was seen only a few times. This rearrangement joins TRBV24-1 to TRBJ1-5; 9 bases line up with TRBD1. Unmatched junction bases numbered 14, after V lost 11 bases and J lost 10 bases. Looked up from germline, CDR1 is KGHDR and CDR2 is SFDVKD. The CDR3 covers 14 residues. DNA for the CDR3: TGTGCCAGTAGAACCGGGACAGGGAGCCTCCCCCAGCATTTT. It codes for CASRTGTGSLPQHF.

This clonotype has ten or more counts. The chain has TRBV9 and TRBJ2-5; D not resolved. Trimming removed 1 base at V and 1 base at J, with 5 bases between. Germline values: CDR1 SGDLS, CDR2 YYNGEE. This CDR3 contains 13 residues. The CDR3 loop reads CASSVSSQETQYF. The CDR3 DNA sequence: TGTGCCAGCAGCGTATCTAGCCAAGAGACCCAGTACTTC.

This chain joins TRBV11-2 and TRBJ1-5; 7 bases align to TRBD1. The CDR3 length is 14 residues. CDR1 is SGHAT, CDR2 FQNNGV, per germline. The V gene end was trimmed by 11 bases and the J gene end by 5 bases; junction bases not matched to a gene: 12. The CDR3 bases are TGTGCCGTATCGACAGGGCTCGGGCATCAGCCCCAGCATTTT. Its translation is CAVSTGLGHQPQHF.

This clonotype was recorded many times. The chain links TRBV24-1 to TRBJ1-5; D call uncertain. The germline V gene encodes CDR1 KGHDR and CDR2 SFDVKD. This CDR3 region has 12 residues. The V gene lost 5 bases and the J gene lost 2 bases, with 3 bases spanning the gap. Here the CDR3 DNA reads TGTGCCACCAGTGGCCGCAATCAGCCCCAGCATTTT. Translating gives CATSGRNQPQHF.

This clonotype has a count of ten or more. This CDR3 is CATRLAGNYEQYF. The DNA for the CDR3 is TGTGCCACACGACTAGCGGGAAACTACGAGCAGTACTTC. The V call is TRBV10-3, the J call TRBJ2-7; 11 bases fit TRBD2. The CDR3 sequence is 13 residues long. After removal of 10 bases from V and 3 bases from J, the junction contained 5 bases not matched to a gene. Germline CDR1 and CDR2: ENHRY and SYGVKD.

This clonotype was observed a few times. This CDR3 reads CASSRRTGSQETQYF. In nucleotides, the CDR3 is TGTGCCAGCAGCAGAAGGACAGGATCCCAAGAGACCCAGTACTTC. J is TRBJ2-5 and V is TRBV7-9; 7 bases are shared with TRBD1. Germline lookup yields CDR1 SEHNR and CDR2 FQNEAQ (reference sequence). This CDR3 region has 15 residues. V was clipped by 5 bases and J by 1 base; unmatched bases: 7.

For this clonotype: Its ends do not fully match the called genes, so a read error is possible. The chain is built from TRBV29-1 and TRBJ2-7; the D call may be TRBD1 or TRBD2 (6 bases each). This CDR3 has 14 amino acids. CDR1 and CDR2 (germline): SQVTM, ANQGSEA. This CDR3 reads CSVAQGGNTGELYF. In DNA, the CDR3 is TGCAGCGTTGCACAGGGAGGTAACACCGGGGAGCTGTACTTC.

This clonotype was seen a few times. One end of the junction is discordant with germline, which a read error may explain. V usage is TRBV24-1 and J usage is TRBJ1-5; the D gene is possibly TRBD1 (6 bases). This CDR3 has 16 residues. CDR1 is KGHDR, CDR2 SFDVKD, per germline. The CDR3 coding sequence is TGTGCCAGCAGTGTGGTGGGGGCGCGGAGCAATCAGCCCCAGCATTTT. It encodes CASSVVGARSNQPQHF.

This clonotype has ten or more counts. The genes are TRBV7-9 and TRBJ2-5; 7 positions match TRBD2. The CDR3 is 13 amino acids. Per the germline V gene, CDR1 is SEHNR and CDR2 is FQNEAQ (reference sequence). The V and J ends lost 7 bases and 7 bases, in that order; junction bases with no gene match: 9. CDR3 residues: CASKSGARGTQYF. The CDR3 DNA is TGTGCCAGCAAAAGCGGGGCGAGAGGGACCCAGTACTTC.

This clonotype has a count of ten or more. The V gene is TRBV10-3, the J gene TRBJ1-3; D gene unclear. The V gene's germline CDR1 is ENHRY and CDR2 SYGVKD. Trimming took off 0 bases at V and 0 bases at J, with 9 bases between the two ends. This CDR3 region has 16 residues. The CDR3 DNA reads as TGTGCCATCAGTGAGTCCCAGAGTTTCTCTGGAAACACCATATATTTT. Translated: CAISESQSFSGNTIYF.

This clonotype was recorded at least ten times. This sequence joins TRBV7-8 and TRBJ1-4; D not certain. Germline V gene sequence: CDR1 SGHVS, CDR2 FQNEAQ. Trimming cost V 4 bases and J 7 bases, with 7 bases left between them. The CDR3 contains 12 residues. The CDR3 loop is CASSSAGEKLFF. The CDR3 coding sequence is TGTGCCAGCAGCTCAGCAGGTGAAAAACTGTTTTTT.

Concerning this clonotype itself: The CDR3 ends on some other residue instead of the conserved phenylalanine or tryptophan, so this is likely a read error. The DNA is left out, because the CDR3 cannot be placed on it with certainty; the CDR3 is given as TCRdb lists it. The CDR3 loop is CASSSVPGR. The chain is built from TRBV7-9 and TRBJ1-3; no check of the table's D call, TRBD1, against the DNA was made. The CDR3 adds up to 9 amino acids, both ends counted. Per germline, CDR1 SEHNR and CDR2 FQNEAQ (reference sequence).

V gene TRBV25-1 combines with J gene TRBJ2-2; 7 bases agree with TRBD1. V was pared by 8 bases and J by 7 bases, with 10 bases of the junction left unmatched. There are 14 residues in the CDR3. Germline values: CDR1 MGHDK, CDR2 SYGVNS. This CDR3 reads CASYIQGSDGELFF. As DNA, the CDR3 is TGTGCCAGCTACATACAGGGGTCGGACGGGGAGCTGTTTTTT.

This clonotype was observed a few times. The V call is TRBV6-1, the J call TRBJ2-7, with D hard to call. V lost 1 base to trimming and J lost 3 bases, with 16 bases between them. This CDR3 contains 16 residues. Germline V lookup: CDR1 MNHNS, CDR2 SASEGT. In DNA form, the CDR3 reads TGTGCCAGCAGTGAAGTAATTATGGGCAGCTTCTACGAGCAGTACTTC. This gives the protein CASSEVIMGSFYEQYF.

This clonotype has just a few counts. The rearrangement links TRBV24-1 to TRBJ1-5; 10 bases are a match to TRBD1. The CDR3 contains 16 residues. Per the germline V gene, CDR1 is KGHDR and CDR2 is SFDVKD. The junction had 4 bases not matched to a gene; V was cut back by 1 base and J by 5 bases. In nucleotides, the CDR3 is TGTGCCACCAGTGATTTAAAGGGGACAGGGGATCAGCCCCAGCATTTT. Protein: CATSDLKGTGDQPQHF.

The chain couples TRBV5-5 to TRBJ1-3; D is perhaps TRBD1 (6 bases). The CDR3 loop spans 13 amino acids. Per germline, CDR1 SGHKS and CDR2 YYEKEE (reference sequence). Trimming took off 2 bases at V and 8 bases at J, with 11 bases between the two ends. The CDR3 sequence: CASSLRAGDTIYF. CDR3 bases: TGTGCCAGCAGCTTAAGGGCAGGGGACACCATATATTTT.

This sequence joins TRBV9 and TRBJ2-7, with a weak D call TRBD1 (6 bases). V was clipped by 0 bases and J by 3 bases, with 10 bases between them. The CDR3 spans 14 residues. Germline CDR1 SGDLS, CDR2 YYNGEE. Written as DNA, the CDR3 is TGTGCCAGCAGCGTAGCTGGGGGCATCTACGAGCAGTACTTC. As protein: CASSVAGGIYEQYF. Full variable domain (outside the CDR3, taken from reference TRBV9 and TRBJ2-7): DSGVTQTPKHLITATGQRVTLRCSPRSGDLSVYWYQQSLDQGLQFLIQYYNGEERAKGNILERFSAQQFPDLHSELNLSSLELGDSALYFCASSVAGGIYEQYFGPGTRLTVT.

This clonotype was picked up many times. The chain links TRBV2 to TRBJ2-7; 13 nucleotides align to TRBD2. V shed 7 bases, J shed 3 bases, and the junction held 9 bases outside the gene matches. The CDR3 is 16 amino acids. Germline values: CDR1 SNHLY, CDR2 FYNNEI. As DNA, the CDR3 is TGTGCCAGCATGGAGCCGGGACTAGCGGGGATCTACGAGCAGTACTTC. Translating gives CASMEPGLAGIYEQYF.

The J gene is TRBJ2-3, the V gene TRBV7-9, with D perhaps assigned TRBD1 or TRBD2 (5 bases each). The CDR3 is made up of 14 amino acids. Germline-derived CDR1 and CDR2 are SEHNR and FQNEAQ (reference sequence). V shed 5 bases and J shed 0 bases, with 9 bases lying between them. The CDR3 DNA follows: TGTGCCAGCAGCGGACGGGACAGCACAGATACGCAGTATTTT. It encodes CASSGRDSTDTQYF.

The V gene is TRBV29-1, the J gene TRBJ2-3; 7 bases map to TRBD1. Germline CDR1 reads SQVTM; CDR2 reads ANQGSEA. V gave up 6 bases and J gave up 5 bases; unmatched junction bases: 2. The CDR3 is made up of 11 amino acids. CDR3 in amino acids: CSVRQGDTQYF. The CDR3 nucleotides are TGCAGCGTGAGACAGGGAGATACGCAGTATTTT.

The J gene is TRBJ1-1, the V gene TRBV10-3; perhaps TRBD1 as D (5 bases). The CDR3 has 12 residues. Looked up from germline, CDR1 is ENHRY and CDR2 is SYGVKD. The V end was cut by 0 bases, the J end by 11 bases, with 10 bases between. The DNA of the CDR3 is TGTGCCATCAGTGAGTCGGGGGTGGACGCTTTCTTT. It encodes CAISESGVDAFF.